This T cell receptor (beta chain) emerged from a study of OX40 agonist ivuxolimab in advanced cancers. Across the study: Partial responses, seen in three patients, involved one hepatocellular carcinoma and two cutaneous melanomas. Study observations and caveats: Relatively little clonal expansion, among the lowest observed, appeared in partial responders at 0.1-3.0 mg/kg. The specificity for antigen of the expanded peripheral T cells was not determined.

Comment on this clone: The antigen remains undetermined.

Per the germline V gene, CDR1 is LNHDA and CDR2 is SQIVND (reference sequence). The CDR3 length is 17 residues. V was pared by 5 bases and J by 2 bases, with 12 bases of the junction left unmatched. The assay was immunoSEQ multiplex PCR, and TCRdb's table has in-frame clones only and misses some. The table lists about 67,000 clones, approximately 80% of them singletons. Drawing of blood for sampling happened at baseline, at cycle 4 day 1, and at cycle 7 day 1. This specimen was CD4+ or CD8+ T cells sorted from blood, taken in a trial of the OX40 agonist ivuxolimab. This sequence joins TRBV19 and TRBJ1-2; 9 bases fit TRBD1. The origin of this receptor is an adult with an advanced solid tumor such as melanoma, head and neck, liver or kidney cancer. This chain's CDR3 is CASSARGQGVANYGYTF. The CDR3 nucleotides are TGTGCCAGTAGTGCGCGGGGACAGGGAGTCGCGAACTATGGCTACACCTTC.